The 18 T cell receptor beta chains below were found in one sample sequenced in a study of cytomegalovirus exposure and HLA in healthy donors. Primers: 60 Vbeta forward and 13 Jbeta reverse. Measured with immunoSEQ multiplex PCR; TCRdb has only the in-frame clones, and not every one. The data contain approximately 90,000 clones, under 80% of them singletons. The sequenced sample was PBMCs. These receptors originate from a woman aged 25-40 years in good health and CMV-seronegative.

This chain links TRBV7-2 with TRBJ2-3; D is uncertain. The V and J ends lost 2 bases and 8 bases respectively, with 14 bases between them. The germline CDR1 and CDR2 sequences are SGHTA and FQGNSA. The CDR3 sequence is 14 residues long. The CDR3 is CASSLWQSRGTQYF. The CDR3 DNA is TGTGCCAGCAGCTTATGGCAGTCTAGAGGTACGCAGTATTTT.

The V call is TRBV7-2, the J call TRBJ2-3; 8 bases fit TRBD2. Per the germline V gene, CDR1 is SGHTA and CDR2 is FQGNSA. V lost 5 bases, J lost 3 bases, and 4 bases stayed unmatched. The CDR3 is made up of 14 amino acids. CDR3 DNA sequence: TGTGCCAGCAGCCGCGGGGGGCGGACAGATACGCAGTATTTT. This gives the protein CASSRGGRTDTQYF. The complete variable domain, with remaining parts taken from reference TRBV7-2 and TRBJ2-3, reads GAGVSQSPSNKVTEKGKDVELRCDPISGHTALYWYRQSLGQGLEFLIYFQGNSAPDKSGLPSDRFSAERTGGSVSTLTIQRTQQEDSAVYLCASSRGGRTDTQYFGPGTRLTVL.

CDR3 loop: CASSQDGLDSQKNIQYF. As DNA, the CDR3 is TGTGCCAGCAGCCAAGACGGTCTGGACTCCCAGAAAAACATTCAGTACTTC. The V gene is TRBV4-2, the J gene TRBJ2-4, with D perhaps TRBD2 (5 bases). V lost 0 bases, J lost 4 bases, and 16 bases lay in between. There are 17 residues in the CDR3. Germline CDR1 reads LGHNA; CDR2 reads YNFKEQ.

CDR3 in amino acids: CATSRAQIRSGNTIYF. In DNA form, the CDR3 reads TGTGCCACCAGCAGAGCCCAGATTCGCTCTGGAAACACCATATATTTT. The chain combines TRBV15 with TRBJ1-3, with D uncertain. The CDR3 consists of 16 residues. V was shortened by 1 base and J by 0 bases, with 10 bases between the two germline ends. The germline V gene has CDR1 LNHNV and CDR2 YYDKDF (reference sequence).

This clone was counted between two and nine times. The chain carries TRBV30 and TRBJ2-3; 11 bases map to TRBD2. The CDR3 is 13 amino acids. CDR1 is GTSNPN and CDR2 is SVGIG in the germline V gene (reference sequence). V was clipped by 4 bases and J by 3 bases; unmatched bases: 0. The CDR3 here is CAWTSGRTDTQYF. The DNA for the CDR3 is TGTGCCTGGACTAGCGGGAGGACAGATACGCAGTATTTT. The full variable domain, in which reference TRBV30 and TRBJ2-3 provide the parts outside the CDR3, is SQTIHQWPATLVQPVGSPLSLECTVEGTSNPNLYWYRQAAGRGLQLLFYSVGIGQISSEVPQNLSASRPQDRQFILSSKKLLLSDSGFYLCAWTSGRTDTQYFGPGTRLTVL.

The J gene is TRBJ1-2, the V gene TRBV5-4; 9 nucleotides align to TRBD1. V dropped 4 bases and J dropped 0; count of bases not matched to a gene: 4. This CDR3 is 15 amino acids long. CDR1 and CDR2 (germline): SGHNT, YYREEE (reference sequence). The CDR3 spells CASSLDRGPNYGYTF. The DNA for the CDR3 is TGTGCCAGCAGCCTGGACAGGGGACCTAACTATGGCTACACCTTC.

V usage is TRBV15 and J usage is TRBJ2-3, with TRBD2 identical over 10 bases. CDR1 LNHNV and CDR2 YYDKDF come from the germline V gene (reference sequence). This CDR3 spans 17 amino acids. Germline trimming cut 0 bases from V and 6 bases from J; bases unmatched to any gene: 9. The CDR3 here is CATSRDASGSRTDTQYF. The CDR3 DNA sequence: TGTGCCACCAGCAGAGATGCTAGCGGGAGTCGAACGGATACGCAGTATTTT. Using reference TRBV15 and TRBJ2-3 for the parts outside the CDR3, the full variable domain is DAMVIQNPRYQVTQFGKPVTLSCSQTLNHNVMYWYQQKSSQAPKLLFHYYDKDFNNEADTPDNFQSRRPNTSFCFLDIRSPGLGDTAMYLCATSRDASGSRTDTQYFGPGTRLTVL.

The J gene is TRBJ2-1, the V gene TRBV29-1; D might be TRBD1 (6 bases). Germline V gene data show CDR1 as SQVTM and CDR2 as ANQGSEA. CDR3 length: 13 residues. Trimming left V 4 bases short and J 8 bases short, with 15 bases between. The CDR3 loop reads CSVGVGANDEQFF. CDR3 in DNA: TGCAGCGTTGGGGTGGGGGCCAACGATGAGCAGTTCTTC.

This chain joins TRBV7-9 and TRBJ1-1; D gene uncertain. CDR1 and CDR2 (germline): SEHNR, FQNEAQ (reference sequence). Trimming removed 1 base at V and 5 bases at J, with 11 bases between. The CDR3 spans 14 residues. The CDR3: CASSLEGGRTEAFF. The CDR3 DNA reads TGTGCCAGCAGCTTAGAGGGCGGGAGGACTGAAGCTTTCTTT.

This clone was detected only a few times. CDR3 DNA: TGTGCCATCAGTGAAGCCGGTGAAGAGACCCAGTACTTC. Translation: CAISEAGEETQYF. The chain has TRBV10-3 and TRBJ2-5; no firm D call. Per the germline V gene, CDR1 is ENHRY and CDR2 is SYGVKD. V lost 3 bases, J lost 3 bases, and 8 bases lay in between. This CDR3 contains 13 residues.

The chain combines TRBV29-1 with TRBJ2-1, with D perhaps matching TRBD2 (5 bases). Germline V gene lookup returns CDR1 SQVTM and CDR2 ANQGSEA. V was clipped by 7 bases and J by 4 bases, with 11 bases between them. This CDR3 spans 12 amino acids. The CDR3 DNA sequence: TGCAGCGCCGTACTAGTATACAATGAGCAGTTCTTC. Translating gives CSAVLVYNEQFF.

The chain is built from TRBV11-1 and TRBJ2-6; the D is unclear. Germline-derived CDR1 and CDR2 are SGHAT and FQDESV (reference sequence). The CDR3 runs 15 residues. With 5 bases removed from V and 1 base from J, the gap between germline ends came to 9 bases. The CDR3 loop is CASSLFASGANVLTF. CDR3 DNA sequence: TGTGCCAGCAGCCTATTTGCATCTGGGGCCAACGTCCTGACTTTC. Variable domain in full (rest from reference TRBV11-1 and TRBJ2-6): EAEVAQSPRYKITEKSQAVAFWCDPISGHATLYWYRQILGQGPELLVQFQDESVVDDSQLPKDRFSAERLKGVDSTLKIQPAELGDSAMYLCASSLFASGANVLTFGAGSRLTVL.

CDR3 nucleotide sequence: TGTGCCAGCAGCCAAGTAGGGACAGCCACCTACGAGCAGTACTTC. Protein: CASSQVGTATYEQYF. The V and J genes are TRBV14 and TRBJ2-7, with 7 bases fitting TRBD1. The CDR3 sequence is 15 residues long. CDR1 and CDR2 (germline): SGHDN, FVKESK. V gave up 1 base and J gave up 2 bases; unmatched junction bases: 5. The whole variable domain, filled in from reference TRBV14 and TRBJ2-7, reads EAGVTQFPSHSVIEKGQTVTLRCDPISGHDNLYWYRRVMGKEIKFLLHFVKESKQDESGMPNNRFLAERTGGTYSTLKVQPAELEDSGVYFCASSQVGTATYEQYFGPGTRLTVT.

The rearrangement joins TRBV28 to TRBJ1-2; 9 bases fit TRBD1. The germline V gene encodes CDR1 MDHEN and CDR2 SYDVKM. This CDR3 comprises 14 residues. With V trimmed by 6 bases and J by 7 bases, 9 bases remained unmatched. The CDR3 DNA reads as TGTGCCAGCAGCATACAGGGGGCTTCGGGTGGCTACACCTTC. Translated, it gives CASSIQGASGGYTF.

This clone was counted ten times or more. The V call is TRBV12-5, the J call TRBJ2-1, with 8 nucleotides matching TRBD2. The CDR3 has 15 amino acids. V lost 5 bases, J lost 8 bases, and 11 bases stayed unmatched. Germline CDR1 and CDR2: LGHNT and FRNRAP. The CDR3 region is CASGRGTSKSDEQFF. The CDR3 DNA is TGTGCTAGTGGTCGGGGGACTAGTAAGTCCGATGAGCAGTTCTTC. The whole variable domain, filled in from reference TRBV12-5 and TRBJ2-1, reads DARVTQTPRHKVTEMGQEVTMRCQPILGHNTVFWYRQTMMQGLELLAYFRNRAPLDDSGMPKDRFSAEMPDATLATLKIQPSEPRDSAVYFCASGRGTSKSDEQFFGPGTRLTVL.

This clone has only one observation. This rearrangement joins TRBV7-7 to TRBJ2-1; 9 bases map to TRBD2. The length of the CDR3 is 15 residues. In germline, CDR1 is SSHAT, CDR2 FNYEAQ (reference sequence). The V and J ends lost 1 base and 5 bases, in that order; junction bases with no gene match: 3. The CDR3 DNA is TGTGCCAGCAGCTTAGGGGCTAGCGGGGACAATGAGCAGTTCTTC. Translating it yields CASSLGASGDNEQFF.

The chain uses TRBV30 and TRBJ1-3; 8 positions match TRBD1. The CDR3 consists of 16 residues. Losses at the gene ends were 1 base for V and 5 bases for J; bases not matched to a gene: 10. Germline V CDR1 and CDR2: GTSNPN, SVGIG (reference sequence). Here the CDR3 reads CAWSDKVTGVRNTIYF. The CDR3 DNA follows: TGTGCCTGGAGTGACAAGGTGACAGGGGTTAGAAACACCATATATTTT. The full variable domain, its missing parts supplied by reference TRBV30 and TRBJ1-3, is SQTIHQWPATLVQPVGSPLSLECTVEGTSNPNLYWYRQAAGRGLQLLFYSVGIGQISSEVPQNLSASRPQDRQFILSSKKLLLSDSGFYLCAWSDKVTGVRNTIYFGEGSWLTVV.

J is TRBJ1-6 and V is TRBV6-1, with TRBD1 identical over 8 bases. The CDR3 runs to 15 residues. Losses at the gene ends were 6 bases for V and 6 bases for J; bases not matched to a gene: 7. Germline loops: CDR1 MNHNS, CDR2 SASEGT. The CDR3 region is CASSPRDRSNSPLHF. The CDR3 region has the DNA TGTGCCAGCAGCCCCCGGGACAGGAGTAATTCACCCCTCCACTTT.